This entry describes one T cell receptor beta chain. What it binds is not known. CDR1 is SEHNR, CDR2 FQNEAQ, per germline (reference sequence). V dropped 4 bases and J dropped 4 bases, with 10 bases sitting between them. This CDR3 is 13 amino acids long. The data derive from a study of cytomegalovirus exposure and HLA in healthy donors. Study-level findings and limits: Around 160 TCR beta chains were listed as cytomegalovirus-associated.

A multiplex PCR was run with 60 Vbeta primers and 13 Jbeta primers. Data came from immunoSEQ multiplex PCR; TCRdb stores just in-frame clones and leaves some out. The data show over 95,000 clones, 60% to 80% seen once. J is TRBJ1-2 and V is TRBV7-9, with D tentatively TRBD1 (5 bases). Sequences were obtained from PBMCs. The receptor was isolated from a female donor in good health and CMV-seronegative. The CDR3 loop is CASSSDSLYGYTF. The CDR3 bases are TGTGCCAGCAGCTCCGACAGCCTCTATGGCTACACCTTC.